There are a few counts of the clone carrying this T cell receptor beta chain. Its antigen remains unidentified. This record comes from a study of T cell repertoires in cytomegalovirus infection. Turning to the study itself: Public signatures in TCR beta pointed to CMV infection and matching HLA type. Notes on the study in general: Based on cumulative public TCR beta family frequency, carriers of CMV plus the relevant HLA were identified.

TCRdb re-called the reads through MiXCR, storing one row per CDR3 protein. The sample yields nearly 650,000 distinct CDR3 sequences, 24% seen once. The germline V gene encodes CDR1 DFQATT and CDR2 SNEGSKA (reference sequence). This CDR3 region has 14 residues. Deletions cut 3 bases from V and 0 bases from J, with 9 bases between. The TCR originated in a human donor in good health (CMV status not recorded). Some clones in this sample may be carry-over from other donors' samples. The specimen sequenced was CD8+ T cells from PBMCs. The chain joins TRBV20-1 to TRBJ2-1; D gene ambiguous. The CDR3 sequence is CSARQWSSYNEQFF. The DNA of the CDR3 is TGCAGTGCTAGGCAATGGAGCTCCTACAATGAGCAGTTCTTC.